Presented here are 12 T cell receptor beta chains from one specimen sequenced in a study of T cell repertoires in cytomegalovirus infection. TCRdb independently ran MiXCR on the reads; one entry per CDR3 protein. In the table there are approximately 550,000 distinct CDR3 sequences, more than 15% of which are singletons. Sample: CD8+ T cells from PBMCs. The origin of the receptors is a human donor in good health (CMV status not recorded). Some clones in this sample may be carry-over from other donors' samples.

The chain links TRBV13 to TRBJ1-5; a possible D gene is TRBD1 (6 bases). The CDR3 has 15 amino acids. Germline-derived CDR1 and CDR2 are PRHDT and FYEKMQ (reference sequence). The ends were cut back, 5 bases at V and 2 bases at J, with 13 bases in the middle. The CDR3 protein is CASSGAGEGNQPQHF. The CDR3 DNA reads TGTGCCAGCAGCGGGGCAGGGGAAGGCAATCAGCCCCAGCATTTT.

This chain connects TRBV9 to TRBJ2-7; possible D gene TRBD2, 7 bases. The CDR3 contains 15 residues. Germline V gene sequence: CDR1 SGDLS, CDR2 YYNGEE. The V and J ends lost 0 bases and 7 bases respectively, with 17 bases between them. The CDR3 sequence: CASSVATRGGEEQYF. CDR3 DNA: TGTGCCAGCAGCGTAGCTACGAGGGGGGGGGAAGAGCAGTACTTC.

This clonotype was detected only a few times. The chain links TRBV5-5 to TRBJ2-7; D is unresolved. CDR3 length equals 13 residues. Looked up from germline, CDR1 is SGHKS and CDR2 is YYEKEE (reference sequence). V was trimmed by 0 bases and J by 5 bases, leaving 9 bases between them. CDR3 nucleotide sequence: TGTGCCAGCAGCTTGGATGTTAGCAACGAGCAGTACTTC. Amino acids: CASSLDVSNEQYF.

The CDR3 loop reads CASSIAPFEPQHF. DNA for the CDR3: TGTGCCAGTAGTATAGCCCCCTTCGAGCCCCAGCATTTT. The chain is built from TRBV19 and TRBJ1-5, with D hard to call. This CDR3 contains 13 residues. V lost 1 base and J 8 bases, leaving 9 bases between the germline ends. The germline gives CDR1 LNHDA, CDR2 SQIVND (reference sequence).

The genes are TRBV7-9 and TRBJ1-6, with TRBD1 as a possible D gene (6 bases). Germline lookup yields CDR1 SEHNR and CDR2 FQNEAQ (reference sequence). The CDR3 is 16 amino acids. V gave up 5 bases and J gave up 6 bases, with 17 bases separating them. CDR3 in DNA: TGTGCCAGCAGCCCCCTCCGGGGGGCCGGTAATTCACCCCTCCACTTT. It codes for CASSPLRGAGNSPLHF.

This clonotype showed up many times. V usage is TRBV2 and J usage is TRBJ1-1; D not certain. The CDR3 sequence is 11 residues long. CDR1 and CDR2 (germline): SNHLY, FYNNEI. V was trimmed by 6 bases and J by 11 bases, leaving 13 bases between them. CDR3 in DNA: TGTGCCAGCAGAGAGGCGACTGGGGCTTTCTTT. Amino acid sequence: CASREATGAFF.

The rearrangement links TRBV28 to TRBJ2-1; 11 bases fit TRBD2. This CDR3 is built from 14 residues. Germline V gene lookup returns CDR1 MDHEN and CDR2 SYDVKM. Trimming took 10 bases from V and 2 from J; bases not matched to a gene: 4. CDR3 region: CATLGLAAYNEQFF. In nucleotides, the CDR3 is TGTGCCACCCTGGGACTAGCGGCCTACAATGAGCAGTTCTTC.

The chain links TRBV9 to TRBJ1-5; D is ambiguous. Trimming took 0 bases from V and 8 from J, leaving 21 bases between them. The CDR3 has 17 amino acids. The germline CDR1 and CDR2 sequences are SGDLS and YYNGEE. The CDR3 loop reads CASSVAEMSTPGEPQHF. The DNA for the CDR3 is TGTGCCAGCAGCGTAGCGGAAATGAGCACCCCGGGCGAGCCCCAGCATTTT.

This clonotype was seen ten or more times. The chain carries TRBV4-1 and TRBJ2-7; D possibly corresponds to TRBD1 (5 bases). Looked up from germline, CDR1 is MGHRA and CDR2 is YSYEKL. Between the trimmed V and J ends, which lost 0 bases and 0 bases, there was a span of 9 bases. This CDR3 comprises 15 residues. The CDR3 loop reads CASSQELGASYEQYF. In DNA form, the CDR3 reads TGCGCCAGCAGCCAAGAGTTAGGGGCCTCCTACGAGCAGTACTTC.

This clonotype occurred many times. The chain uses TRBV6-1 and TRBJ1-3; D call uncertain. The CDR3 loop spans 17 amino acids. Trimming removed 6 bases from V and 0 bases from J, with 18 bases in between. The germline V gene encodes CDR1 MNHNS and CDR2 SASEGT. The DNA of the CDR3 is TGTGCCAGCAGCCCAAGCCCCTACAAGATCTCTGGAAACACCATATATTTT. Its protein is CASSPSPYKISGNTIYF.

This clonotype was seen a handful of times. In DNA, the CDR3 is TGTGCCAGCAGCTTGTCAGACTATGGCTACACCTTC. Its protein product is CASSLSDYGYTF. This chain uses TRBV7-9 with TRBJ1-2; D call uncertain. The CDR3 sequence is 12 residues long. Trimming removed 3 bases at V and 3 bases at J, with 5 bases between. In germline, CDR1 is SEHNR, CDR2 FQNEAQ (reference sequence).

This clonotype was observed a handful of times. The chain carries TRBV10-3 and TRBJ1-1; D is possibly TRBD1 (5 bases). The CDR3 runs 17 residues. Trimming took 2 bases from V and 5 from J, leaving 21 bases between them. Germline CDR1 reads ENHRY; CDR2 reads SYGVKD. CDR3 region: CAISEGSRVLRETEAFF. The CDR3 nucleotides read TGTGCCATCAGTGAGGGTAGCAGGGTATTAAGAGAAACTGAAGCTTTCTTT.